This TCR beta chain was identified during a study of Ad26.COV2.S vaccination and SARS-CoV-2 variants. TCRdb's table, derived via immunoSEQ multiplex PCR, lists solely in-frame clones and lacks some. The table records 300,000 to 350,000 clones, approximately 86% of them present only once. Treatment: 19 received Ad26.COV2.S at low or high dose, single or two shots; 5 received placebo; per-sample allocation not given. Day 63 after the first vaccine or placebo injection was the time point for sampling. Adults aged 18-55 years in Boston included the donor. The CDR3 runs 13 residues. The ends lost 7 bases at V and 3 bases at J; junction bases unmatched: 4. Germline V gene sequence: CDR1 MNHEY, CDR2 SMNVEV (reference sequence).

This receptor was identified in a person aged 18 to 59 who received the Ad26.COV2.S COVID-19 vaccine or a placebo. V and J are TRBV27 and TRBJ2-3, with 7 bases that match TRBD2. This sample comprised peripheral blood, obtained in a trial of Ad26.COV2.S vaccine versus placebo. The CDR3 loop reads CASTPGGTDTQYF. The CDR3 nucleotides read TGTGCCAGCACCCCGGGGGGAACAGATACGCAGTATTTT.